One sample yielded the 10 T cell receptor beta chains listed below, sequenced in a study of blood T cell repertoires in COVID-19 (dated by TCRdb to about 2020). The library was prepared using the immunoSEQ multiplex PCR assay. TCRdb holds this immuneACCESS table with in-frame rearrangements only. Some clones are missing; in checked studies, unresolved V genes explain under half, and the rest has no known cause. This sample has 40,000 to 60,000 clones in its table, and roughly 88% of those were observed once. The biggest ten clones account for 14% of the sample. What was sequenced was peripheral blood. These receptors came from a human donor in a cohort sampled during active COVID-19.

The chain has TRBV5-4 and TRBJ1-1; D may be TRBD1 (5 bases). V was clipped by 0 bases and J by 1 base, with 10 bases between them. The CDR3 covers 15 residues. Germline V gene sequence: CDR1 SGHNT, CDR2 YYREEE (reference sequence). The CDR3 spells CASSLGGEGNTEAFF. The DNA of the CDR3 is TGTGCCAGCAGCTTGGGGGGGGAGGGGAACACTGAAGCTTTCTTT.

This chain joins TRBV7-2 and TRBJ1-1; D is unclear. This CDR3 comprises 13 residues. CDR1 SGHTA and CDR2 FQGNSA come from the germline V gene. V was clipped by 1 base and J by 6 bases, with 9 bases between them. CDR3 amino acids: CASSLVAEAEAFF. The CDR3, as DNA: TGTGCCAGCAGCTTAGTCGCGGAGGCTGAAGCTTTCTTT. Full variable domain (outside the CDR3, taken from reference TRBV7-2 and TRBJ1-1): GAGVSQSPSNKVTEKGKDVELRCDPISGHTALYWYRQSLGQGLEFLIYFQGNSAPDKSGLPSDRFSAERTGGSVSTLTIQRTQQEDSAVYLCASSLVAEAEAFFGQGTRLTVV.

This rearrangement joins TRBV9 to TRBJ2-2; 8 bases line up with TRBD2. The ends lost 1 base at V and 8 bases at J; junction bases unmatched: 10. CDR1 is SGDLS and CDR2 is YYNGEE in the germline V gene. CDR3 size: 16 residues. This CDR3 is CASSVLSGGAAGELFF. In nucleotides, the CDR3 is TGTGCCAGCAGCGTACTTTCCGGGGGGGCTGCAGGGGAGCTGTTTTTT.

The chain joins TRBV4-1 to TRBJ2-2, with D perhaps matching TRBD2 (5 bases). Trimming took 0 bases from V and 0 from J, leaving 11 bases between them. Germline V gives CDR1 MGHRA, CDR2 YSYEKL. The CDR3 covers 17 residues. The CDR3 is CASSQDSRRPNTGELFF. The CDR3 nucleotides are TGCGCCAGCAGCCAAGATTCTAGGAGGCCGAACACCGGGGAGCTGTTTTTT.

The rearrangement joins TRBV5-5 to TRBJ2-7, with D unresolved. V was shortened by 2 bases and J by 2 bases, with 11 bases between the two germline ends. Germline V gene data show CDR1 as SGHKS and CDR2 as YYEKEE (reference sequence). CDR3 size: 14 residues. The CDR3 is CASSFGLLAYEQYF. CDR3 DNA: TGTGCCAGCAGCTTTGGCCTTCTCGCCTACGAGCAGTACTTC.

In its sample, this clone was seen once. The chain joins TRBV2 to TRBJ2-7, with 8 bases lining up with TRBD2. Germline loops: CDR1 SNHLY, CDR2 FYNNEI. V was pared by 4 bases and J by 4 bases, with 12 bases of the junction left unmatched. The CDR3 is made up of 16 amino acids. CDR3 residues: CASSARVGGRLYEQYF. CDR3 coding DNA: TGTGCCAGCAGTGCCAGGGTGGGCGGGAGGCTGTACGAGCAGTACTTC.

V and J are TRBV30 and TRBJ2-1; TRBD1 might be the D (6 bases). Germline lookup yields CDR1 GTSNPN and CDR2 SVGIG (reference sequence). Trimming removed 2 bases at V and 8 bases at J, with 16 bases between. The CDR3 extends over 14 amino acids. The chain's CDR3 is CAWSRGFLLHEQFF. Written as DNA, the CDR3 is TGTGCCTGGAGTAGGGGGTTCCTTCTACATGAGCAGTTCTTC.

The V gene is TRBV7-9, the J gene TRBJ1-2; 7 bases match TRBD1. The CDR3 has 13 residues. Per germline, CDR1 SEHNR and CDR2 FQNEAQ (reference sequence). The J segment lost 6 bases and the V segment lost 5 bases, leaving 6 bases of the junction unmatched. The DNA of the CDR3 is TGTGCCAGCAGCCCGGGACAGAACCATGGCTACACCTTC. Protein: CASSPGQNHGYTF. Filled out from reference TRBV7-9 and TRBJ1-2, the complete variable domain reads DTGVSQNPRHKITKRGQNVTFRCDPISEHNRLYWYRQTLGQGPEFLTYFQNEAQLEKSRLLSDRFSAERPKGSFSTLEIQRTEQGDSAMYLCASSPGQNHGYTFGSGTRLTVV.

The rearrangement joins TRBV6-2 or TRBV6-3 to TRBJ2-1; TRBD1 is a possible D gene (6 bases). V was clipped by 5 bases and J by 4 bases, with 18 bases between them. The germline CDR1 and CDR2 sequences are MNHEY and SVGEGT. The CDR3 covers 16 residues. CDR3 in amino acids: CASSGPGVRLYNEQFF. The CDR3 coding sequence is TGTGCCAGCAGTGGACCAGGGGTGAGGTTATACAATGAGCAGTTCTTC.

This clone is a singleton in its sample. This sequence joins TRBV30 and TRBJ2-7; 14 positions agree with TRBD2. The germline gives CDR1 GTSNPN, CDR2 SVGIG (reference sequence). The V gene end was trimmed by 2 bases and the J gene end by 0 bases; junction bases not matched to a gene: 6. The CDR3 runs to 17 residues. CDR3 DNA: TGTGCCTGGAGTCGGACTAGCGGGGGGACCTACTCCTACGAGCAGTACTTC. Its translation is CAWSRTSGGTYSYEQYF.